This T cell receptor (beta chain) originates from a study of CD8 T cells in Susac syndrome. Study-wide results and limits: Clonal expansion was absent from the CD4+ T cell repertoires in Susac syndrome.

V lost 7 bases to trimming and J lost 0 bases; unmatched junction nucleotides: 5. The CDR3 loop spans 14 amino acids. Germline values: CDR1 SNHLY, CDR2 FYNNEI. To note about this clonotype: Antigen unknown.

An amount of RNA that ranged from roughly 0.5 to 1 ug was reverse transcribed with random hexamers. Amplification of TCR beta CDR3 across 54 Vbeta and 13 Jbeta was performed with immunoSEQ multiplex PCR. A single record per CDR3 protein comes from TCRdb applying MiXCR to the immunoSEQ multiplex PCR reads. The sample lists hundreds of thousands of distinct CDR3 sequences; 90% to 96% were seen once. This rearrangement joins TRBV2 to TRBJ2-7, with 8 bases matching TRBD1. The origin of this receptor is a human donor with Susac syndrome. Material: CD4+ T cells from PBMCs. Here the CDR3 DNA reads TGTGCCAGCAAAAGGGACAGGTCCTCCTACGAGCAGTACTTC. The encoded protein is CASKRDRSSYEQYF.